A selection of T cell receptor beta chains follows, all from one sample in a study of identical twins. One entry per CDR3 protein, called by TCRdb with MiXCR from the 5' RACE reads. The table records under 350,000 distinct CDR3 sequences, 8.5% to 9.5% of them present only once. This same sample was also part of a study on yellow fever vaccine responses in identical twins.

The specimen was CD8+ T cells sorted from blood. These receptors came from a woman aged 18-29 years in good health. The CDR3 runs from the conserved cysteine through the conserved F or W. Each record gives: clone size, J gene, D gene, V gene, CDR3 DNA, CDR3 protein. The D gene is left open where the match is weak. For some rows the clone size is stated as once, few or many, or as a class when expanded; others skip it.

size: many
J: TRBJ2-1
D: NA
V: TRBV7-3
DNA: TGTGCCAGCAGCTTAAGCCCCGTGGGGGTAGGGCAGTTCTTC
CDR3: CASSLSPVGVGQFF

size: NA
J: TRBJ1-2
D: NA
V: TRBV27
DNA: TGTGCCAGCAGTTTACAGGGAGACTATGGCTACACCTTC
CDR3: CASSLQGDYGYTF

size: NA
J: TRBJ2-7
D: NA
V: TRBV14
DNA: TGTGCCAGCAGCCAGACCACCTACGAGCAGTACTTC
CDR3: CASSQTTYEQYF

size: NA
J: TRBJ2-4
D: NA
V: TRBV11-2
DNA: TGTGCCAGCAGCTTAGAGAACCTAGACGGGGTTAAAAACATTCAGTACTTC
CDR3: CASSLENLDGVKNIQYF

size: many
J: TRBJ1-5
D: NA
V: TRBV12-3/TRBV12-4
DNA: TGTGCCAGCAGTTTGGGCCGTTTAGGGGATCAGCCCCAGCATTTT
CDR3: CASSLGRLGDQPQHF

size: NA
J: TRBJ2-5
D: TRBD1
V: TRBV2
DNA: TGTGCCAGCCAGTTGGGGACAGCCAGCCAAGAGACCCAGTACTTC
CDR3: CASQLGTASQETQYF

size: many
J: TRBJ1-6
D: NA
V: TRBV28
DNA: TGTGCCATCGAGTCAGGGGTATCCTATAATTCACCCCTCCACTTT
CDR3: CAIESGVSYNSPLHF

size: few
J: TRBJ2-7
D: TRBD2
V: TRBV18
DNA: TGTGCCAGCTCATCCACGCTTCCTACTAGCGGGAGTACCTACGAGCAGTACTTC
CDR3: CASSSTLPTSGSTYEQYF

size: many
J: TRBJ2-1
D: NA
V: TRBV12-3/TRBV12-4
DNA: TGTGCCAGCAGTTTATCCCCCAGGCTCACAAACTACAATGAGCAGTTCTTC
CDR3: CASSLSPRLTNYNEQFF

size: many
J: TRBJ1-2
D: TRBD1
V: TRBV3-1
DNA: TGTGCCAGCAGCCAAGGACAGGGAGACTATGGCTACACCTTC
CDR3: CASSQGQGDYGYTF

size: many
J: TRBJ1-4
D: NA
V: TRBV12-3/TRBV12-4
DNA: TGTGCCAGCAGTTCCCCTAGGGGCGGGAATGAAAAACTGTTTTTT
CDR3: CASSSPRGGNEKLFF

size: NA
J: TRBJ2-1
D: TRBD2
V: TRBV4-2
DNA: TGTGCCAGCAGCCAAGGCGTTCCCTCGGGACTAGCGGGAGGCCACTCCTACAATGAGCAGTTCTTC
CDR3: CASSQGVPSGLAGGHSYNEQFF

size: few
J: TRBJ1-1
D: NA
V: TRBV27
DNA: TGTGCCAGCTGTGACGGGATGAACACTGAAGCTTTCTTT
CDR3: CASCDGMNTEAFF

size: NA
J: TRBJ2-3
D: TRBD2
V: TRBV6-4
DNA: TGTGCCAGCAGTCCGCTAGCGGGAGGTGCAGATACGCAGTATTTT
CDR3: CASSPLAGGADTQYF

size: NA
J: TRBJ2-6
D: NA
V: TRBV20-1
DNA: TGCAGTGCTGACGAGGGTACCGGGGCCAACGTCCTGACTTTC
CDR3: CSADEGTGANVLTF

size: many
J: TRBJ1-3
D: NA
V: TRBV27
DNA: TGTGCCAGCAGTTTAGGGGGTGCTGGAAACACCATATATTTT
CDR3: CASSLGGAGNTIYF

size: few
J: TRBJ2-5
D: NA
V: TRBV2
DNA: TGTGCCAGCGTGGCCTTTTTCGGGGGAGAGACCCAGTACTTC
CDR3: CASVAFFGGETQYF

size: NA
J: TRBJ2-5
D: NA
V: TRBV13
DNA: TGTGCCAGCAGTTCCACGGAGACCCAGTACTTC
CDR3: CASSSTETQYF

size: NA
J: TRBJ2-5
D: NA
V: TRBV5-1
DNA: TGCGCCAGCAGCCCCCCCCCCGAGGAGACCCAGTACTTC
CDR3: CASSPPPEETQYF

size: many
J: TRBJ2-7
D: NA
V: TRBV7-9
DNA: TGTGCCAGCAGCCCGACAGCAACCTACGAGCAGTACTTC
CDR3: CASSPTATYEQYF

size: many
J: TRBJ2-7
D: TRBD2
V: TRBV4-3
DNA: TGCGCCAGCAGCCAAAGACTAGCGGGGTCCTACGAGCAGTACTTC
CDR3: CASSQRLAGSYEQYF

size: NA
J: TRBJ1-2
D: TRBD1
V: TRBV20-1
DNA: TGCAGTGCTAGAGAAGCGGGACAGGGGGCAGGTGGCTACACCTTC
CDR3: CSAREAGQGAGGYTF

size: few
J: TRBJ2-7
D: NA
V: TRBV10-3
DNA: TGTGCCATCAGTAGCAGCACCTACGAGCAGTACTTC
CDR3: CAISSSTYEQYF

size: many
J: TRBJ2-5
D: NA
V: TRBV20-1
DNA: TGCAGTGCTAGAGATCAGGGGGGGCCGCATGAGACCCAGTACTTC
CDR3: CSARDQGGPHETQYF

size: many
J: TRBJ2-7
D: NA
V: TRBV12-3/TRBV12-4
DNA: TGTGCCAGCGGCCCCGCGGGCTACGAGCAGTACTTC
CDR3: CASGPAGYEQYF

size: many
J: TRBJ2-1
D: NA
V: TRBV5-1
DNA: TGCGCCAGCAGGTTCCAGGGGAATGAGCAGTTCTTC
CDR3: CASRFQGNEQFF

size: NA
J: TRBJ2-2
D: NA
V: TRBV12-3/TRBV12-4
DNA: TGTGCCAGCAGTTTGTTCAGGGAGAACACCGGGGAGCTGTTTTTT
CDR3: CASSLFRENTGELFF

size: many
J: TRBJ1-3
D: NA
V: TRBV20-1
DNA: TGCAGTGCCGACCGGGCAGGGGCCGGAAACACCATATATTTT
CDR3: CSADRAGAGNTIYF

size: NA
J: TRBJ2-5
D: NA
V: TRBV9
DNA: TGTGCCAGCAGCGTAGGGCTATCCCAAGAGACCCAGTACTTC
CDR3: CASSVGLSQETQYF

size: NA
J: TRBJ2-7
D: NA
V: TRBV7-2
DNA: TGTGCCAGCAGCTTGCCGAACTCGATCTACGAGCAGTACTTC
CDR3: CASSLPNSIYEQYF

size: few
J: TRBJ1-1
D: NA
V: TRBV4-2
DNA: TGTGCCAGCAGCCAAGGGTTTTTCACTGAAGCTTTCTTT
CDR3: CASSQGFFTEAFF

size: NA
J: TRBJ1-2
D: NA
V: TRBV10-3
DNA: TGTGCCATCAGTGACGTTGACGGACCGATCTATGGCTACACCTTC
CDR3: CAISDVDGPIYGYTF

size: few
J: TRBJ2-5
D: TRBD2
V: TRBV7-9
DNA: TGTGCCAGCAGCGGGGGACTAGCGGAAGAGACCCAGTACTTC
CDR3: CASSGGLAEETQYF

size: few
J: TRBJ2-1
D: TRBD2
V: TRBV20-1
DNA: TGCAGTGCTCATAGCGGGATCTCCTACAATGAGCAGTTCTTC
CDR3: CSAHSGISYNEQFF

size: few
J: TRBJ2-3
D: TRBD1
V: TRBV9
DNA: TGTGCCAGCAGCGTAGAACAATTCACAGGGGGATGGGGCACAGATACGCAGTATTTT
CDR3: CASSVEQFTGGWGTDTQYF

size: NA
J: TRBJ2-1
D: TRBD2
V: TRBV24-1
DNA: TGTGCCACCGGTGAGACTAGCGGGAGTCGGTACAATGAGCAGTTCTTC
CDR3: CATGETSGSRYNEQFF

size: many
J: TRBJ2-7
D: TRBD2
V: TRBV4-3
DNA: TGCGCCAGCAGCCAAGTCCTGGGACTAGCGGGAGGCTCACATGGGTACGAGCAGTACTTC
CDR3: CASSQVLGLAGGSHGYEQYF

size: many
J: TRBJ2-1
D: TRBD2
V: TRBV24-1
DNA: TGTGCCACCAGTGATTTGTCAGCGGGAGGGCCTTTGGGCAATGAGCAGTTCTTC
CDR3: CATSDLSAGGPLGNEQFF

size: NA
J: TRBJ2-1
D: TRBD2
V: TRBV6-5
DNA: TGTGCCAGCAGTTACCCGGCTAGCGGGGAGCAGTTCTTC
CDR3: CASSYPASGEQFF

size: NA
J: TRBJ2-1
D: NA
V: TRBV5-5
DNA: TGTGCCAGCAGCTTGCTTCTTTGGAACAATGAGCAGTTCTTC
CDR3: CASSLLLWNNEQFF

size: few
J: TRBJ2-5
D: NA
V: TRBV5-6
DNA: TGTGCCAGCAGCCCTGCGACAGCGGATCCTGAGACCCAGTACTTC
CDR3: CASSPATADPETQYF

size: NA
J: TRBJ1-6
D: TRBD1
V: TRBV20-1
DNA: TGCAGTGCTATGCAACGGGACAGGGGGCCTTCACCCCTCCACTTT
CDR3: CSAMQRDRGPSPLHF

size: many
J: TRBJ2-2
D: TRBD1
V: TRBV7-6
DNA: TGTGCCAGCAGCTTATCCTCGACAGGGAGCGACACCGGGGAGCTGTTTTTT
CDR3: CASSLSSTGSDTGELFF

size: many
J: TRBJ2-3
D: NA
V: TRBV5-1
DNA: TGCGCCAGCAGCTCCACCGCAGGGGCGGATACGCAGTATTTT
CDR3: CASSSTAGADTQYF

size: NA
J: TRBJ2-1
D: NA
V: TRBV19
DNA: TGTGCCAGTAGGGGTCCCTTGGGATCCTACAATGAGCAGTTCTTC
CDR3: CASRGPLGSYNEQFF

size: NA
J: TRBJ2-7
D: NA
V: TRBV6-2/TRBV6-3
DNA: TGTGCCAGCAGCGGAACTAGGCTAGGGGCAACCTACGAGCAGTACTTC
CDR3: CASSGTRLGATYEQYF

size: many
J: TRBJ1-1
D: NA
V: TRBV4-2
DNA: TGTGCCAGCAGCCCCCCATCCCGGGACCCGAACACTGAAGCTTTCTTT
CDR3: CASSPPSRDPNTEAFF

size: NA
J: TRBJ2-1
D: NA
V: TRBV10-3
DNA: TGTGCCATCAGTGAGTCTGGGGGGCATCTTTCCTACAATGAGCAGTTCTTC
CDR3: CAISESGGHLSYNEQFF

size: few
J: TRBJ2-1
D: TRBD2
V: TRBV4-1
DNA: TGCGCCAGCAGCTTACCGGGACTAGCGGGGGGGCGGTCCTACAATGAGCAGTTCTTC
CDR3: CASSLPGLAGGRSYNEQFF

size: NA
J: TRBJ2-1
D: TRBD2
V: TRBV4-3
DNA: TGCGCCAGCAGGACGGGACTAGGCTACAATGAGCAGTTCTTC
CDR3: CASRTGLGYNEQFF